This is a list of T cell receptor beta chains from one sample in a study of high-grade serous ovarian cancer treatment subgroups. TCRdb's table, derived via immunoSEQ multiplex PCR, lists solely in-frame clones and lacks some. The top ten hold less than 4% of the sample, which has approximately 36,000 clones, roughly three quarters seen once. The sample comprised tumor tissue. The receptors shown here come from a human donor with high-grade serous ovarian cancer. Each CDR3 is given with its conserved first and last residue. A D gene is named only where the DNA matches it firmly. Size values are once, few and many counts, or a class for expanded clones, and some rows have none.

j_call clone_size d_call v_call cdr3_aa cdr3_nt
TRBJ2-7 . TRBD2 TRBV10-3 CAISEPWTSGSDEQYF TGTGCCATCAGTGAGCCTTGGACTAGCGGGAGCGACGAGCAGTACTTC
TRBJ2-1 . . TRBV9 CASSVVPGNHEQFF TGTGCCAGCAGCGTAGTTCCAGGAAACCATGAGCAGTTCTTC
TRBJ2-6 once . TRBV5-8 CASSFLWANVLTF TGTGCCAGCAGCTTTTTGTGGGCCAACGTCCTGACTTTC
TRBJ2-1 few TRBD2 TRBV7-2 CASSLTSGRLNEQFF TGTGCCAGCAGCTTGACTAGCGGGAGGTTAAATGAGCAGTTCTTC
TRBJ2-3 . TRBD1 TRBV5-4 CASRDRDRVRDTQYF TGTGCCAGCAGGGATCGGGACAGGGTACGCGATACGCAGTATTTT
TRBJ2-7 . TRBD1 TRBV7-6 CASSSTGSREQYF TGTGCCAGCAGCTCGACAGGGTCCCGCGAGCAGTACTTC
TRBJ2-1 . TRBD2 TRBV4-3 CASSQDLLVWTSGSRGNEQFF TGCGCCAGCAGCCAAGATTTACTGGTCTGGACTAGCGGGAGCCGGGGGAATGAGCAGTTCTTC
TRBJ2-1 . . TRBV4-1 CASSLLLSSMNEQFF TGCGCCAGCAGCCTCCTTTTAAGTAGCATGAATGAGCAGTTCTTC
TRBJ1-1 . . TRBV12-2 CASRHGGGPMNTEAFF TGTGCAAGTCGACATGGGGGGGGGCCAATGAACACTGAAGCTTTCTTT
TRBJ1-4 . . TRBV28 CASSLSPVFPSNEKLFF TGTGCCAGCAGTTTAAGTCCCGTTTTTCCATCTAATGAAAAACTGTTTTTT
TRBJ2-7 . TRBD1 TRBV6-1 CASSVYRGPYEQYF TGTGCCAGCAGTGTTTACAGGGGCCCCTACGAGCAGTACTTC
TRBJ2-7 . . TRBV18 CASSQAGDSEQYF TGTGCCAGCTCACAAGCAGGGGATAGTGAGCAGTACTTC
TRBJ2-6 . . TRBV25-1 CASSAFGGTGANVLTF TGTGCCAGCAGTGCATTTGGAGGGACAGGGGCCAACGTCCTGACTTTC
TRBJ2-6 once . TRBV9 CASSSGQPGANVLTF TGTGCCAGCAGCTCAGGACAGCCCGGGGCCAACGTCCTGACTTTC
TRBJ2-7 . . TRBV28 CASSSPGDPNSYEQYF TGTGCCAGCAGTTCCCCCGGGGACCCAAACTCCTACGAGCAGTACTTC
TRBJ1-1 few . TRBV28 CASTQRGPNTEAFF TGTGCCAGCACCCAGCGGGGGCCGAACACTGAAGCTTTCTTT
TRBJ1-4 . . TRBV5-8 CASSIGRATNEKLFF TGTGCCAGCAGCATTGGGAGGGCAACTAATGAAAAACTGTTTTTT
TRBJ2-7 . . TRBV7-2 CASSPQRTGVEQYF TGTGCCAGCAGCCCTCAGAGGACGGGAGTGGAGCAGTACTTC
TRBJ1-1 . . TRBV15 CATSRAGSRTEAFF TGTGCCACCAGCAGAGCTGGGTCACGGACAGAAGCTTTCTTT
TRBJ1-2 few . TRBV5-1 CASSPPLPGGYTF TGCGCCAGCAGCCCTCCGCTCCCGGGTGGCTACACCTTC
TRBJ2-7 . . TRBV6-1 CASTFGYEQYF TGTGCCAGCACCTTTGGGTACGAGCAGTACTTC
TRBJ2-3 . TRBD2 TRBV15 CATSRQYWASGRDTDTQYF TGTGCCACCAGCAGACAGTACTGGGCTAGCGGGAGGGACACAGATACGCAGTATTTT
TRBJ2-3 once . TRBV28 CASRVSDTQYF TGTGCCAGCAGGGTTTCAGATACGCAGTATTTT
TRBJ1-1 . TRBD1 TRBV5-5 CASSPGGARGGTEAFF TGTGCCAGCAGCCCAGGGGGCGCTCGGGGGGGGACTGAAGCTTTCTTT
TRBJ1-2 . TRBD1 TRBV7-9 CASSLGGTGPNYGYTF TGTGCCAGCAGCTTGGGAGGGACAGGGCCTAACTATGGCTACACCTTC
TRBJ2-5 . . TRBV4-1 CASSPGAQETQYF TGCGCCAGCAGCCCTGGGGCCCAAGAGACCCAGTACTTC